The TCR beta chain described here comes from a study of blood T cell repertoires in COVID-19. CDR1 is MDHEN, CDR2 SYDVKM, per germline. V gave up 5 bases and J gave up 3 bases, with 19 bases separating them. The CDR3 length is 17 residues. Per the study methods: Estimates of nucleated cell counts were drawn from the amplification of reference gene primers. Profiled with immunoSEQ multiplex PCR; TCRdb holds only in-frame clones, not every one. V, J and clone size are taken as reported in that table, and D and trimming were inferred from the DNA itself. The table has about 140,000 clones, around 78% seen once.

Sequenced sample: peripheral blood. The chain carries TRBV28 and TRBJ2-2; D unclear. This TCR derives from an older woman with acute or convalescent COVID-19. In DNA form, the CDR3 reads TGTGCCAGCAGTCTTTTCGGTGCGGCCTCGGACACCGGGGAGCTGTTTTTT. Translating it yields CASSLFGAASDTGELFF. Complete variable domain (other parts from reference TRBV28 and TRBJ2-2): DVKVTQSSRYLVKRTGEKVFLECVQDMDHENMFWYRQDPGLGLRLIYFSYDVKMKEKGDIPEGYSVSREKKERFSLILESASTNQTSMYLCASSLFGAASDTGELFFGEGSRLTVL.